This T cell receptor (beta chain) derives from a study of T cell responses to AZD1222 COVID-19 vaccine. Profiling relied on immunoSEQ multiplex PCR, and the TCRdb table lists in-frame clones only, not all of them. The repertoire holds over 100,000 clones, with approximately 86% as singletons. With V trimmed by 5 bases and J by 2 bases, 5 bases remained unmatched. Germline V gene data show CDR1 as SGDLS and CDR2 as YYNGEE. This CDR3 has 16 residues. Study-level findings and limits: Two AZD1222 doses significantly raised spike-specific TCR breadth and depth over controls. Baseline serostatus was positive in only a handful of AZD1222 recipients. Nearly half of spike-specific TCRs reportedly target variant regions that are unmutated in the B.1.351 and B.1.1.7 variants.

A single count supports this clone. What it binds is unknown. The chain carries TRBV9 and TRBJ2-2; 11 bases match TRBD2. The clonotype was recovered from an adult who received the AZD1222 COVID-19 vaccine. Sequencing was performed on peripheral blood, taken 28 days after the second AZD1222 dose. CDR3 bases: TGTGCCAGCAGTACCGGGACTAGCGGTAACACCGGGGAGCTGTTTTTT. Translated, it gives CASSTGTSGNTGELFF.